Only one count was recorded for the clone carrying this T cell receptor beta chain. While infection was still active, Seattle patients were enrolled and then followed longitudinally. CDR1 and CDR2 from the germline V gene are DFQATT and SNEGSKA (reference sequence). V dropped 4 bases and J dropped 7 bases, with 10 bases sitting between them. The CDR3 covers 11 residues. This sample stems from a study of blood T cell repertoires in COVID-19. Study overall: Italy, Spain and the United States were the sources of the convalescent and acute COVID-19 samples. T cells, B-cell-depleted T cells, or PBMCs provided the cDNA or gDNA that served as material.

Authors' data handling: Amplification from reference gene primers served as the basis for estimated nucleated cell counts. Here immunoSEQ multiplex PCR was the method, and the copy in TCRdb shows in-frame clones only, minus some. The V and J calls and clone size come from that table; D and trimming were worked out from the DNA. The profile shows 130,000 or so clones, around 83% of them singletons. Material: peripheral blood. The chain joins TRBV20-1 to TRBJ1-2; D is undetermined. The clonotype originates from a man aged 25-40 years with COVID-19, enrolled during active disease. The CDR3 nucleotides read TGCAGTGCTAATCCTGGCCTTGGCTACACCTTC. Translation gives CSANPGLGYTF.